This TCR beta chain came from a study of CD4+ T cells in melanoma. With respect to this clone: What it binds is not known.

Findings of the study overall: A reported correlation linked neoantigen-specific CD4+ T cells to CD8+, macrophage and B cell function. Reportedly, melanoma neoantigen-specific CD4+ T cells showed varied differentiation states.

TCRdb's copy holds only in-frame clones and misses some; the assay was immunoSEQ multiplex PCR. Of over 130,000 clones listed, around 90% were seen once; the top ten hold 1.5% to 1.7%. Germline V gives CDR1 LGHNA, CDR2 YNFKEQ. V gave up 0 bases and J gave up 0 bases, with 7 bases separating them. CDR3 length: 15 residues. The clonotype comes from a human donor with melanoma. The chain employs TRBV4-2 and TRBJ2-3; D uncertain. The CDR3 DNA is TGTGCCAGCAGCCAAGATCCAGCTAGCACAGATACGCAGTATTTT. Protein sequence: CASSQDPASTDTQYF.